These 5 T cell receptor beta chains were sequenced from one sample in a study of T cells in Graves' hyperthyroidism and ophthalmopathy. RNA transcripts were the template for amplifying TCR beta CDR3 regions. When the TCR CDR3 underwent first-round RT-PCR, the HTBI primer set was used. One entry per CDR3 protein results from TCRdb running MiXCR on the multiplex PCR reads. The table includes about 530,000 distinct CDR3 sequences, 17% detected once. Sample: blood. These receptors originate from a woman aged 18-30 years with Graves' ophthalmopathy.

This clonotype was found a few times. This chain links TRBV24-1 with TRBJ2-3; 8 bases match TRBD2. The V gene's germline CDR1 is KGHDR and CDR2 SFDVKD. Losses at the gene ends were 4 bases for V and 5 bases for J; bases not matched to a gene: 7. The CDR3 length is 15 residues. This CDR3 is CATSEWGREGDTQYF. CDR3 coding DNA: TGTGCCACCAGTGAGTGGGGTCGGGAGGGAGATACGCAGTATTTT.

The genes are TRBV15 and TRBJ1-6; D not certain. Trimming shortened V by 0 bases and J by 13 bases, and 22 bases separated the two germline ends. The CDR3 consists of 17 residues. The germline V gene has CDR1 LNHNV and CDR2 YYDKDF (reference sequence). The CDR3 spells CATSRDRWVAATNPLHF. In DNA, the CDR3 is TGTGCCACCAGCAGAGACCGTTGGGTAGCCGCGACTAATCCCCTCCACTTT.

The CDR3, as DNA: TGCAGCGCCCGACGGGACCCCTTGCGAGCTTTCTTT. Translation gives CSARRDPLRAFF. The rearrangement links TRBV29-1 to TRBJ1-1, with D maybe TRBD1 (5 bases). The CDR3 is 12 residues long. Trimming took off 7 bases at V and 10 bases at J, with 19 bases between the two ends. Per the germline V gene, CDR1 is SQVTM and CDR2 is ANQGSEA.

This clonotype came up a few times. The genes are TRBV27 and TRBJ1-1; D is unresolved. Germline V gene lookup returns CDR1 MNHEY and CDR2 SMNVEV (reference sequence). V shed 6 bases and J shed 10 bases, with 15 bases lying between them. The CDR3 totals 12 residues. The CDR3 sequence is CASSSGRTGAFF. CDR3 in DNA: TGTGCCAGCAGCTCCGGACGTACCGGAGCTTTCTTT.

The table lists this clonotype with many counts. The chain carries TRBV11-2 and TRBJ2-7; D remains ambiguous. The CDR3 contains 13 residues. V gave up 3 bases and J gave up 3 bases, with 9 bases separating them. Per the germline V gene, CDR1 is SGHAT and CDR2 is FQNNGV. CDR3 sequence reads: CASSLDPRYEQYF. The CDR3 bases are TGTGCCAGCAGCTTGGACCCCCGCTACGAGCAGTACTTC.